These T cell receptor beta chains were read from a single sample in a study of a mutant IDH1 vaccine in newly diagnosed glioma. Produced via immunoSEQ multiplex PCR; TCRdb's table is partial and in-frame only. The sample records about 58,000 clones, around four fifths being singletons. These receptors' targets are unknown. Sequenced material: PBMCs, taken from a glioma patient whose treatment included an IDH1 peptide vaccine. Every receptor here comes from a woman aged 45-59 years with glioma. Each CDR3 is given with its conserved first and last residue. The order of the fields is clone size, D gene, J gene, V gene, CDR3 DNA, CDR3 protein. A D gene is named only where the DNA matches it firmly. A clone size is listed for some rows: how often the clone was seen (once, few, many), or a class if it is expanded.

abundance: .
d_gene: .
j_gene: TRBJ2-5
v_gene: TRBV6-5
CDR3nt: TGTGCCAGCAGTAACCCGGGGGAAGAGACCCAGTACTTC
CDR3aa: CASSNPGEETQYF

abundance: .
d_gene: TRBD1
j_gene: TRBJ2-5
v_gene: TRBV19
CDR3nt: TGTGCCAGTAGTATTTCCGCCCAGGGGGCTGGAGAGACCCAGTACTTC
CDR3aa: CASSISAQGAGETQYF

abundance: .
d_gene: .
j_gene: TRBJ2-2
v_gene: TRBV2
CDR3nt: TGTGCCAGCAAGAGGACCGCGAACACCGGGGAGCTGTTTTTT
CDR3aa: CASKRTANTGELFF

abundance: .
d_gene: .
j_gene: TRBJ1-2
v_gene: TRBV7-2
CDR3nt: TGTGCCAGCAGCTTAAATTATTTGAACTATGATGGCTACACCTTC
CDR3aa: CASSLNYLNYDGYTF

abundance: .
d_gene: .
j_gene: TRBJ2-3
v_gene: TRBV5-6
CDR3nt: TGTGCCAGCAGCCGCTGGGGGGCGGAGGATACGCAGTATTTT
CDR3aa: CASSRWGAEDTQYF

abundance: .
d_gene: .
j_gene: TRBJ1-5
v_gene: TRBV15
CDR3nt: TGTGCCACCAGCAGCTCCAGGGTAAATCAGCCCCAGCATTTT
CDR3aa: CATSSSRVNQPQHF

abundance: .
d_gene: TRBD1
j_gene: TRBJ1-6
v_gene: TRBV5-1
CDR3nt: TGCGCCAGCAGCTTCCGCTCAGGGACAGCAGATTCACCCCTCCACTTT
CDR3aa: CASSFRSGTADSPLHF

abundance: .
d_gene: TRBD2
j_gene: TRBJ2-1
v_gene: TRBV9
CDR3nt: TGTGCCAGCAGCAGTCGGGGGGGCGTCTATGAGCAGTTCTTC
CDR3aa: CASSSRGGVYEQFF

abundance: .
d_gene: TRBD1
j_gene: TRBJ2-3
v_gene: TRBV18
CDR3nt: TGTGCCAGCTCACGCCTGACAGGGACAGAAGATACGCAGTATTTT
CDR3aa: CASSRLTGTEDTQYF

abundance: .
d_gene: TRBD1
j_gene: TRBJ1-5
v_gene: TRBV5-6
CDR3nt: TGTGCCAGCAGCTCCGGGACAGGAGGTTTTCAGCCCCAGCATTTT
CDR3aa: CASSSGTGGFQPQHF

abundance: .
d_gene: .
j_gene: TRBJ1-4
v_gene: TRBV28
CDR3nt: TGTGCCAGCAGTTTTCTGGGCCAGGGGTTGGCAAAACTGTTTTTT
CDR3aa: CASSFLGQGLAKLFF

abundance: .
d_gene: TRBD1
j_gene: TRBJ2-1
v_gene: TRBV2
CDR3nt: TGTGCCAGCAGTGGGACAGGGCAAAATCCCAGACTGTTCTTC
CDR3aa: CASSGTGQNPRLFF

abundance: .
d_gene: .
j_gene: TRBJ1-2
v_gene: TRBV11-2
CDR3nt: TGTGCCAGCAGCCCTGACATTAACTATGGCTACACCTTC
CDR3aa: CASSPDINYGYTF

abundance: few
d_gene: .
j_gene: TRBJ1-3
v_gene: TRBV6-1
CDR3nt: TGTGCCAGCAGTGTAAACAGGGCCTCTGGAAACACCATATATTTT
CDR3aa: CASSVNRASGNTIYF

abundance: .
d_gene: .
j_gene: TRBJ2-3
v_gene: TRBV5-1
CDR3nt: TGCGCCAGCAGCTTGCGAGCAGATTCAGATACGCAGTATTTT
CDR3aa: CASSLRADSDTQYF

abundance: .
d_gene: .
j_gene: TRBJ2-1
v_gene: TRBV29-1
CDR3nt: TGCAGCGTCTTTGGACTTCACAATGAGCAGTTCTTC
CDR3aa: CSVFGLHNEQFF

abundance: .
d_gene: .
j_gene: TRBJ2-5
v_gene: TRBV9
CDR3nt: TGTGCCAGCAGCCCTGGACCGCTGGAGACCCAGTACTTC
CDR3aa: CASSPGPLETQYF

abundance: .
d_gene: .
j_gene: TRBJ1-1
v_gene: TRBV19
CDR3nt: TGTGCCAGTACCTTCACCATGGGGACGCGAAACACTGAAGCTTTCTTT
CDR3aa: CASTFTMGTRNTEAFF

abundance: .
d_gene: .
j_gene: TRBJ2-7
v_gene: TRBV5-4
CDR3nt: TGTGCCAGCAGGCGTTCCTCCTCCCCCTCCTACGAGCAGTACTTC
CDR3aa: CASRRSSSPSYEQYF

abundance: .
d_gene: .
j_gene: TRBJ1-2
v_gene: TRBV2
CDR3nt: TGTGCCAGCAACAGGGAAGGCTATGGCTACACCTTC
CDR3aa: CASNREGYGYTF